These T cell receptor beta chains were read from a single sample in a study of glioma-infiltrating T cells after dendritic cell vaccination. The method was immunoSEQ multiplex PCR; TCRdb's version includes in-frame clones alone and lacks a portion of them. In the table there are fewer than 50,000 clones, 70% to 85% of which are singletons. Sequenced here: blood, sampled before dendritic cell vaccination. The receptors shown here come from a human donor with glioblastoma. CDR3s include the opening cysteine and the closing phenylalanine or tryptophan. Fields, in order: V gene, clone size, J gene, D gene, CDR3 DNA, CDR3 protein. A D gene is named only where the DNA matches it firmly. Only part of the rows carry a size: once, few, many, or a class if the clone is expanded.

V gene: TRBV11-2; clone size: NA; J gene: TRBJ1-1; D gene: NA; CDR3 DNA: TGTGCCAGCAGCTTTTCTGGGAGGCGAAGGACTGAAGCTTTCTTT; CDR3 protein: CASSFSGRRRTEAFF
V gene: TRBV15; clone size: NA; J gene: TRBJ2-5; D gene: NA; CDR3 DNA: TGTGCCACCAGCAGAGAATGGGCAGAGCAAGAGACCCAGTACTTC; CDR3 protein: CATSREWAEQETQYF
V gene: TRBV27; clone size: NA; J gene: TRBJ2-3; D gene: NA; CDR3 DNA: TGTGCCAGCAGTTTATCGGGCATCAGGGCAGATACGCAGTATTTT; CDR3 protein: CASSLSGIRADTQYF
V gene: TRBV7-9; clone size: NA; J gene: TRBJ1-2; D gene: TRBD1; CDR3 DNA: TGTGCCAGCAGCGTGGGACAGAACTATGGCTACACCTTC; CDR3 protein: CASSVGQNYGYTF
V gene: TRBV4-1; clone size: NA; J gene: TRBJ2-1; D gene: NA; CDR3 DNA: TGCGCCAGCAGTCACAGGGACGCTGCTCGAAGTGAGCAGTTCTTC; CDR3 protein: CASSHRDAARSEQFF
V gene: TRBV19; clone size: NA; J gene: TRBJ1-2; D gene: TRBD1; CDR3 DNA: TGTGCCAGTAGGACGACAGGGGGCGGTCCAGGGGGCTACACCTTC; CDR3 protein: CASRTTGGGPGGYTF
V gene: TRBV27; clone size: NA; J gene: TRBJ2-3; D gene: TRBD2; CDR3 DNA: TGTGCCAGCAGTCCTCCCGGGACTAGCGGGTTCACAGATACGCAGTATTTT; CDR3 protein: CASSPPGTSGFTDTQYF
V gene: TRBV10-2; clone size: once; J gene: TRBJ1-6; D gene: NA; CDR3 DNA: TGCGCCAGCAGCGTCGACGGGGGGTCCCCCCTCCACTTT; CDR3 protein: CASSVDGGSPLHF
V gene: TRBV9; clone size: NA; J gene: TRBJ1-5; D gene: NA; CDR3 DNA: TGTGCCAGCAGCGTAGGGGCAGGGTTCAATCAGCCCCAGCATTTT; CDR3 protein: CASSVGAGFNQPQHF
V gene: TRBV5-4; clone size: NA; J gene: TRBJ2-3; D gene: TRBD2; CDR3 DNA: TGTGCCAGCAGCCTAGCGGGGGGGAGGTCGATTGGCACAGATACGCAGTATTTT; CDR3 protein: CASSLAGGRSIGTDTQYF
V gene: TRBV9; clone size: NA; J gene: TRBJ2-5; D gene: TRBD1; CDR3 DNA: TGTGCCAGCAGCGGGAGGGACAGGACGTATGAGACCCAGTACTTC; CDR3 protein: CASSGRDRTYETQYF
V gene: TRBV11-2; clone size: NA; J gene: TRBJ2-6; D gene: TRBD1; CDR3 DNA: TGTGCCAGCAGCCGGGACAGACACTCTGGTGGGGCCAACGTCCTGACTTTC; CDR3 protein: CASSRDRHSGGANVLTF
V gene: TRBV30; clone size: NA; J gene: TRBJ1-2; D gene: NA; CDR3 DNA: TGTGCCTGGAGTACACAGGGTAGCTATGGCTACACCTTC; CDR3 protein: CAWSTQGSYGYTF
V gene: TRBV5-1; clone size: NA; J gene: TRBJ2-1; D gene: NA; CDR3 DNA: TGCGCCAGCAGCTGGACAGACGGTGAGCAGTTCTTC; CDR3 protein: CASSWTDGEQFF
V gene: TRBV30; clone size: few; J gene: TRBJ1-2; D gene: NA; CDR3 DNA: TGTGCCTGGAGTGCGTCCAGGGGTTTAGGCTATGGCTACACCTTC; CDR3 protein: CAWSASRGLGYGYTF
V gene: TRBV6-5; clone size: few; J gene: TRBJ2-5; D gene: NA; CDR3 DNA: TGTGCCAGCACGGGGTCCGTAAGCCAAGAGACCCAGTACTTC; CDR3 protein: CASTGSVSQETQYF
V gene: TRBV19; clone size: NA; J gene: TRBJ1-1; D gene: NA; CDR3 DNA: TGTGCCAGTAGTATTCAAGGCAGGGGCGGGACTGAAGCTTTCTTT; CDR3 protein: CASSIQGRGGTEAFF
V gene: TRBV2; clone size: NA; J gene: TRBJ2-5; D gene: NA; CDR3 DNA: TGTGCCAGCAGCGAACGGGGAGGGGGGGTTTTAGAGACCCAGTACTTC; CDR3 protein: CASSERGGGVLETQYF
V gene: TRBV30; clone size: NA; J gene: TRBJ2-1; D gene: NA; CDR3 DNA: TGTGCCTGGAGTTGGAGGGGATCCTACAATGAGCAGTTCTTC; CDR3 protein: CAWSWRGSYNEQFF
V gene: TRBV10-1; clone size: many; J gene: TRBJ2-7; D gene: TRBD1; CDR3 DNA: TGCGCCAGCGCCCCCGGGACAGCCTACGAGCAGTACTTC; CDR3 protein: CASAPGTAYEQYF
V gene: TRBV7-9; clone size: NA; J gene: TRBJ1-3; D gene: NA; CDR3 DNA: TGTGCCAGCAGCCTGGACGGGAACTCTGGAAACACCATATATTTT; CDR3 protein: CASSLDGNSGNTIYF
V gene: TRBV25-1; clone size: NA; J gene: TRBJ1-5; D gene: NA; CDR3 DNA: TGTGCCAGCAGCCCGCGGTCGGGGAATCAGCCCCAGCATTTT; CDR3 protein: CASSPRSGNQPQHF
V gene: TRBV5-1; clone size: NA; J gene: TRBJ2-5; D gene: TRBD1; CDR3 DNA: TGCGCCAGCAGCTCTTCCCCAGGGGGACAAGAGACCCAGTACTTC; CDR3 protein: CASSSSPGGQETQYF
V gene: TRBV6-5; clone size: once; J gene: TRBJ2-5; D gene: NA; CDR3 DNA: TGTGCCAGCAGTTCCTACAGGACCCCAGGAGAGACCCAGTACTTC; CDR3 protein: CASSSYRTPGETQYF
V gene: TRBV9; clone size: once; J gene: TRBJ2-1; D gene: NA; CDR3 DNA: TGTGCCAGCAGCCGCAGGGGCTCGCACAATGAGCAGTTCTTC; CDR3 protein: CASSRRGSHNEQFF
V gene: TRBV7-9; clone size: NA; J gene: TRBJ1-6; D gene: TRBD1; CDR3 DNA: TGTGCCAGCAGCTTCCGCGACAGGGGGTTTAATTCACCCCTCCACTTT; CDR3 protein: CASSFRDRGFNSPLHF
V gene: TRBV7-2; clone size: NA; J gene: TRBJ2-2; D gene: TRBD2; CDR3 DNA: TGTGCCAGCAGCCCGATAGCGGGGGGGCGCACCGGGGAGCTGTTTTTT; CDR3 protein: CASSPIAGGRTGELFF
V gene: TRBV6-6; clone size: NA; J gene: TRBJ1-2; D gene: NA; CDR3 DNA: TGTGCCAGCAGCCAACTTAAGGAGAACTATGGCTACACCTTC; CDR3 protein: CASSQLKENYGYTF
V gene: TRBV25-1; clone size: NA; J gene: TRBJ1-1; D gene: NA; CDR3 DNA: TGTGCCAGCAGTGAATCGGGGAACTCGAACACTGAAGCTTTCTTT; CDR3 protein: CASSESGNSNTEAFF
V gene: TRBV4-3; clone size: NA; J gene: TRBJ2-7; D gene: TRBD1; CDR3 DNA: TGCGCCAGCAGCCAAGATTGGGACAGGGCATACGAGCAGTACTTC; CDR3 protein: CASSQDWDRAYEQYF